Shown below are 9 T cell receptor beta chains from a single sample sequenced in a study of glioma-infiltrating T cells. The iRepertoire nested amplicon-rescue multiplex PCR amplified TCR alpha and beta CDR3s from RNA. MiXCR was run by TCRdb on the multiplex PCR reads, yielding one entry per CDR3 protein. The table records a few hundred thousand distinct CDR3 sequences, 35% to 45% of them present only once. Sequenced sample: glioma tissue, nonneoplastic brain tissue, or PBMCs (not recorded which). The receptors were gathered from a human donor with low-grade glioma or glioblastoma, undergoing nonglioma brain surgery, or in good health (not recorded which).

The V and J genes are TRBV6-1 and TRBJ2-7; D remains unclear. Germline CDR1 and CDR2: MNHNS and SASEGT. The CDR3 is made up of 11 amino acids. The DNA of the CDR3 is TGTGTTAGCACTCCTTCCTACGAGCAGTACTTC. It yields the protein CVSTPSYEQYF.

The CDR3 DNA reads as TGCAGTGCTAACAACTGGGGGGGCCCCAATGAGCAGTTCTTC. It yields the protein CSANNWGGPNEQFF. The V call is TRBV20-1, the J call TRBJ2-1, with D possibly being TRBD2 (7 bases). The CDR3 loop spans 14 amino acids. The ends were cut back, 4 bases at V and 6 bases at J, with 16 bases in the middle. The V gene's germline CDR1 is DFQATT and CDR2 SNEGSKA (reference sequence).

This chain connects TRBV19 to TRBJ1-6; 8 bases align to TRBD1. CDR1 is LNHDA and CDR2 is SQIVND in the germline V gene (reference sequence). The CDR3 has 13 amino acids. With 11 bases clipped from V and 6 bases from J, the junction kept 6 bases outside the gene matches. Here the CDR3 DNA reads TGTGCCGTAGGCGACAGGGGTAATTCACCCCTCCACTTT. As protein: CAVGDRGNSPLHF.

The chain has TRBV3-1 and TRBJ2-7; D is unclear. Trimming removed 4 bases at V and 2 bases at J, with 15 bases between. The CDR3 is made up of 15 amino acids. The germline V gene encodes CDR1 LGHDT and CDR2 YNNKEL (reference sequence). The DNA of the CDR3 is TGTGCCAGCAGCCCGAGGTCGACCGGTACCTACGAGCAGTACTTC. This gives the protein CASSPRSTGTYEQYF.

The chain joins TRBV24-1 to TRBJ2-3; D gene uncertain. Germline V gives CDR1 KGHDR, CDR2 SFDVKD. CDR3 size: 16 residues. V gave up 2 bases and J gave up 4 bases, with 15 bases separating them. The CDR3 sequence: CATSDSTAGRADTQYF. The CDR3 region has the DNA TGTGCCACCAGTGATTCAACGGCAGGACGCGCAGATACGCAGTATTTT.

For this clonotype: This may come from a read error, since a much larger clone is one base off. The chain carries TRBV27 and TRBJ2-1; a weak D match, TRBD1 (7 bases). The ends were cut back, 9 bases at V and 0 bases at J, with 27 bases in the middle. CDR1 MNHEY and CDR2 SMNVEV come from the germline V gene (reference sequence). The length of the CDR3 is 19 residues. For the CDR3, the DNA is TGTGCCAGTCCCTTACGGAGGGGGCATAATCGGAGCTCCTACAATGAGCAGTTCTTC. It is translated as CASPLRRGHNRSSYNEQFF.

The chain joins TRBV28 to TRBJ1-4; D is unclear. Trimming shortened V by 4 bases and J by 6 bases, and 18 bases separated the two germline ends. Germline CDR1 reads MDHEN; CDR2 reads SYDVKM. This CDR3 region has 16 residues. The CDR3 nucleotides read TGTGCCAGCAGTTCTCTACGACTTAATTCGCATGAAAAACTGTTTTTT. This encodes CASSSLRLNSHEKLFF.

As concerns this clonotype: No conserved phenylalanine or tryptophan is present at the end of the CDR3, so a read error is the likely explanation. The V and J genes are TRBV27 and TRBJ2-3; 11 nucleotides agree with TRBD1. This CDR3 has 17 amino acids. Looked up from germline, CDR1 is MNHEY and CDR2 is SMNVEV (reference sequence). Unmatched junction bases numbered 8, after V lost 2 bases and J lost 4 bases. CDR3 sequence (DNA): TGTGCCAGCAGTTTACTAGCGGGACAGGGGGGTTCAGATACGCAGTATTAT. It is translated as CASSLLAGQGGSDTQYY.

The genes are TRBV18 and TRBJ2-1; D is undetermined. The CDR3 contains 14 residues. V shed 0 bases and J shed 6 bases, with 9 bases lying between them. Germline V gene sequence: CDR1 KGHSH, CDR2 LQKENI. CDR3 amino acids: CASSPPGRFNEQFF. The DNA for the CDR3 is TGTGCCAGCTCACCACCTGGCCGCTTCAATGAGCAGTTCTTC.